The 19 T cell receptor beta chains reported below all come from one sample, sequenced in a study of blood T cell repertoires in COVID-19. Here immunoSEQ multiplex PCR was the method, and the copy in TCRdb shows in-frame clones only, minus some. In the table there are fewer than 250,000 clones, approximately 85% of which are singletons. The sequencing sample was made of PBMCs or T cells enriched from blood (not recorded which). These receptors all stem from a woman in her forties or fifties who had recovered from COVID-19.

The CDR3 coding sequence is TGTGCCTGGACCAGGGACAGCAACTCTGGAAACACCATATATTTT. This gives the protein CAWTRDSNSGNTIYF. The chain employs TRBV30 and TRBJ1-3, with TRBD1 matching over 7 bases. From germline, CDR1 is GTSNPN and CDR2 SVGIG (reference sequence). This CDR3 comprises 15 residues. The junction had 6 bases not matched to a gene; V was cut back by 4 bases and J by 0 bases. The entire variable domain, with the rest obtained from reference TRBV30 and TRBJ1-3, is as follows: SQTIHQWPATLVQPVGSPLSLECTVEGTSNPNLYWYRQAAGRGLQLLFYSVGIGQISSEVPQNLSASRPQDRQFILSSKKLLLSDSGFYLCAWTRDSNSGNTIYFGEGSWLTVV.

The chain joins TRBV2 to TRBJ2-5; TRBD2 is a possible D gene (6 bases). The V end was cut by 0 bases, the J end by 4 bases, with 15 bases between. The CDR3 runs to 16 residues. CDR1 SNHLY and CDR2 FYNNEI come from the germline V gene. The CDR3 region has the DNA TGTGCCAGCAGTGAAGCACGGCTAGCGAGAGGAGAGACCCAGTACTTC. Its translation: CASSEARLARGETQYF.

This clone came up once. The chain carries TRBV3-1 (or the pseudogene TRBV3-2) and TRBJ2-1; 7 bases match TRBD1. Per germline, CDR1 LGHDT and CDR2 YNNKEL (reference sequence). The trim removed 7 bases at V and 3 bases at J, leaving 6 bases unmatched. The length of the CDR3 is 14 residues. The CDR3 nucleotides are TGTGCCAGCAACCCAGGGGACAGCTACAATGAGCAGTTCTTC. Translated: CASNPGDSYNEQFF.

V and J are TRBV7-9 and TRBJ2-4, with no clear D. Germline V CDR1 and CDR2: SEHNR, FQNEAQ (reference sequence). The germline V and J ends were trimmed by 3 bases and 8 bases, with 8 bases remaining between them. The CDR3 consists of 12 residues. The CDR3 reads CASSFGVDIQYF. Here the CDR3 DNA reads TGTGCCAGCAGCTTTGGAGTGGACATTCAGTACTTC.

The genes are TRBV7-2 and TRBJ1-1; D possibly corresponds to TRBD1 (5 bases). This CDR3 is 14 amino acids long. V was trimmed by 3 bases and J by 5 bases, leaving 13 bases between them. Germline V gene lookup returns CDR1 SGHTA and CDR2 FQGNSA. CDR3 coding DNA: TGTGCCAGCAGCTTCGATGGGGGGGGAACTGAAGCTTTCTTT. Translation gives CASSFDGGGTEAFF.

V is TRBV29-1 and J is TRBJ2-6; 11 bases agree with TRBD1. J lost 2 bases, V lost 3 bases, and 0 bases had no gene match. There are 15 residues in the CDR3. Germline V gives CDR1 SQVTM, CDR2 ANQGSEA. Here the CDR3 DNA reads TGCAGCGTTGAGGGACAGGGGGCTGGGGCCAACGTCCTGACTTTC. This codes for CSVEGQGAGANVLTF. Full variable domain (rest looked up from reference TRBV29-1 and TRBJ2-6): SAVISQKPSRDICQRGTSLTIQCQVDSQVTMMFWYRQQPGQSLTLIATANQGSEATYESGFVIDKFPISRPNLTFSTLTVSNMSPEDSSIYLCSVEGQGAGANVLTFGAGSRLTVL.

The chain joins TRBV15 to TRBJ1-1; D not certain. Germline V gene sequence: CDR1 LNHNV, CDR2 YYDKDF (reference sequence). V lost 0 bases and J 7 bases, leaving 15 bases between the germline ends. The CDR3 loop spans 15 amino acids. CDR3 sequence reads: CATSRDSLSNREAFF. CDR3 in DNA: TGTGCCACCAGCAGAGATAGCCTGTCGAACCGTGAAGCTTTCTTT.

This chain connects TRBV5-4 to TRBJ2-7, with 8 bases lining up with TRBD1. Germline assignment: CDR1 SGHNT and CDR2 YYREEE (reference sequence). J gave up 5 bases and V 4 bases, and 8 bases lay outside the gene matches. The CDR3 covers 14 residues. This chain's CDR3 is CASSPDRVVHEQYF. The CDR3 nucleotides read TGTGCCAGCAGCCCGGACAGGGTGGTACACGAGCAGTACTTC. Looking up the rest from reference TRBV5-4 and TRBJ2-7 gives the full variable domain: ETGVTQSPTHLIKTRGQQVTLRCSSQSGHNTVSWYQQALGQGPQFIFQYYREEENGRGNFPPRFSGLQFPNYSSELNVNALELDDSALYLCASSPDRVVHEQYFGPGTRLTVT.

The J gene is TRBJ1-5, the V gene TRBV28; 12 nucleotides align to TRBD1. Germline V gene sequence: CDR1 MDHEN, CDR2 SYDVKM. V was clipped by 4 bases and J by 4 bases; unmatched bases: 5. This CDR3 spans 16 amino acids. The CDR3, as DNA: TGTGCCAGCAGTTCCCCGGGACAGGGGGCTAATCAGCCCCAGCATTTT. Residues: CASSSPGQGANQPQHF.

The chain employs TRBV2 and TRBJ2-5; the D gene is possibly TRBD1 (6 bases). With 8 bases removed from V and 1 base from J, the gap between germline ends came to 11 bases. CDR3 size: 13 residues. Germline CDR1 and CDR2: SNHLY and FYNNEI. CDR3 in DNA: TGTGCCAGCCACAGGGAGATCCAAGAGACCCAGTACTTC. It specifies CASHREIQETQYF.

The chain has TRBV6-2 or TRBV6-3 and TRBJ2-7, with TRBD1 matching 10 bases. Germline V gene sequence: CDR1 MNHEY, CDR2 SVGEGT. After removal of 0 bases from V and 5 bases from J, the junction contained 1 base not matched to a gene. The CDR3 totals 14 residues. The CDR3: CASSYSTGGHEQYF. CDR3 coding DNA: TGTGCCAGCAGTTACTCGACAGGGGGCCACGAGCAGTACTTC.

The J gene is TRBJ2-5, the V gene TRBV4-2, with a weak D call TRBD1 (6 bases). This CDR3 comprises 16 residues. Deletions cut 5 bases from V and 5 bases from J, with 21 bases between. Per the germline V gene, CDR1 is LGHNA and CDR2 is YNFKEQ. Written as DNA, the CDR3 is TGTGCCAGCAGCTCACGGCCGGTCTCAAGGGGGGAGACCCAGTACTTC. It yields the protein CASSSRPVSRGETQYF.

This clone was recorded a few times. The chain combines TRBV7-2 with TRBJ2-1, with TRBD2 identical over 11 bases. The CDR3 has 16 residues. The germline gives CDR1 SGHTA, CDR2 FQGNSA. J was trimmed by 4 bases and V by 1 base; bases with no gene match: 3. CDR3 sequence reads: CASSLVGTSGYNEQFF. CDR3 nucleotides: TGTGCCAGCAGCTTAGTCGGGACTAGCGGATACAATGAGCAGTTCTTC.

This clone turned up a few times. The chain carries TRBV6-5 and TRBJ1-5; 7 nucleotides align to TRBD1. The V gene's germline CDR1 is MNHEY and CDR2 SVGAGI. J gave up 1 base and V 6 bases, and 6 bases lay outside the gene matches. The CDR3 spans 15 residues. The CDR3 nucleotides read TGTGCCAGCAGGTCCGCGGGACAGAGCAATCAGCCCCAGCATTTT. This sequence encodes CASRSAGQSNQPQHF.

This rearrangement joins TRBV6-1 to TRBJ2-1; D is ambiguous. This CDR3 region has 15 residues. Germline V CDR1 and CDR2: MNHNS, SASEGT. V was pared by 2 bases and J by 8 bases, with 16 bases between. The CDR3 loop reads CASSEPVHSRDEQFF. In nucleotides, the CDR3 is TGTGCCAGCAGTGAACCGGTGCACTCCCGTGATGAGCAGTTCTTC.

This sequence joins TRBV7-9 and TRBJ2-7; 14 bases line up with TRBD2. The germline gives CDR1 SEHNR, CDR2 FQNEAQ (reference sequence). The trim removed 8 bases at V and 6 bases at J, leaving 12 bases unmatched. There are 16 residues in the CDR3. The CDR3 nucleotides read TGTGCCAGCCGGTCGGGACTAGCGGGAGTCGGAGGCGAGCAGTACTTC. This encodes CASRSGLAGVGGEQYF.

The V gene is TRBV24-1, the J gene TRBJ2-3; TRBD1 is a possible D gene (5 bases). The V gene's germline CDR1 is KGHDR and CDR2 SFDVKD. The CDR3 is 15 amino acids. Trimming stripped 2 bases from V and 6 bases from J, with 14 bases between. This CDR3 is CATSDSFYRLDTQYF. The CDR3 coding sequence is TGTGCCACCAGTGATTCCTTCTACAGGTTGGATACGCAGTATTTT.

This chain joins TRBV12-5 and TRBJ1-2; weak D call: TRBD1 (5 bases). Germline V gene sequence: CDR1 LGHNT, CDR2 FRNRAP. The CDR3 consists of 15 residues. The germline V and J ends were trimmed by 6 bases and 4 bases, with 18 bases remaining between them. The DNA for the CDR3 is TGTGCTAGTGGAACGGCGGGGGGAATGGTCTATGGCTACACCTTC. It codes for CASGTAGGMVYGYTF.

The CDR3 region has the DNA TGTGCCAGCAGCCAGAGACAGGGCGGCACCGGGGAGCTGTTTTTT. Translation: CASSQRQGGTGELFF. V and J are TRBV7-3 and TRBJ2-2, with 7 bases matching TRBD1. This CDR3 is 15 amino acids long. V gave up 5 bases and J gave up 4 bases; unmatched junction bases: 7. Germline V CDR1 and CDR2: SGHTA, FQGTGA.